This T cell receptor beta chain emerged from a study of T cell repertoires and HLA-DP antigens. On this clone: The antigen is undetermined.

The PCR primers covered 54 TRBV and 13 TRBJ segments. TCRdb keeps only in-frame clones here, not all; method: immunoSEQ multiplex PCR. This sample has approximately 89,000 clones, with around 86% found just once. CD4+ T cells, purified by negative selection, averaged roughly 98% purity. Study outcomes and limitations: Sorted CD137+ clonality was 0.35 to 0.45 for both alloantigens, versus about 0.042 pre-culture.

The clonotype was recovered from a man aged 50-59 years in good health and CMV-seronegative. Sequencing input: CD4+ T cells from PBMCs.

This CDR3 reads CASTTTGMRQPQHF. The CDR3 coding sequence is TGTGCCAGTACCACCACAGGGATGCGCCAGCCCCAGCATTTT. J is TRBJ1-5 and V is TRBV19, with a tentative D call TRBD1 (6 bases). With 7 bases removed from V and 7 bases from J, the gap between germline ends came to 17 bases. The length of the CDR3 is 14 residues. The V gene's germline CDR1 is LNHDA and CDR2 SQIVND (reference sequence).